The T cell receptor beta chain under discussion was sequenced for a study of blood T cell repertoires in COVID-19. Study-level background: Sites in the United States, Italy and Spain provided acute and convalescent COVID-19 samples. Sample material is recorded as cDNA or gDNA derived from T cells, B-cell-depleted T cells, or PBMCs.

Germline CDR1 is MDHEN and CDR2 is SYDVKM. This CDR3 has 16 amino acids. V dropped 5 bases and J dropped 1 base, with 17 bases sitting between them. Methods used by the authors: How many nucleated cells were present was estimated from reference gene primer amplification. Assay used: immunoSEQ multiplex PCR; TCRdb lists only in-frame clones, some missing. The V and J calls and clone size were taken over from that table, and D and trimming were inferred from the DNA. This table has 150,000 to 200,000 clones, 60% to 85% appearing once. This TCR derives from a man in his 60s with active or convalescent COVID-19. This chain uses TRBV28 with TRBJ1-1, with unresolved D. The material sequenced was peripheral blood. The CDR3 here is CASSKRTGGSNTEAFF. The CDR3 DNA sequence: TGTGCCAGCAGTAAACGGACCGGAGGATCGAACACTGAAGCTTTCTTT. Full variable domain (missing parts from reference TRBV28 and TRBJ1-1): DVKVTQSSRYLVKRTGEKVFLECVQDMDHENMFWYRQDPGLGLRLIYFSYDVKMKEKGDIPEGYSVSREKKERFSLILESASTNQTSMYLCASSKRTGGSNTEAFFGQGTRLTVV.